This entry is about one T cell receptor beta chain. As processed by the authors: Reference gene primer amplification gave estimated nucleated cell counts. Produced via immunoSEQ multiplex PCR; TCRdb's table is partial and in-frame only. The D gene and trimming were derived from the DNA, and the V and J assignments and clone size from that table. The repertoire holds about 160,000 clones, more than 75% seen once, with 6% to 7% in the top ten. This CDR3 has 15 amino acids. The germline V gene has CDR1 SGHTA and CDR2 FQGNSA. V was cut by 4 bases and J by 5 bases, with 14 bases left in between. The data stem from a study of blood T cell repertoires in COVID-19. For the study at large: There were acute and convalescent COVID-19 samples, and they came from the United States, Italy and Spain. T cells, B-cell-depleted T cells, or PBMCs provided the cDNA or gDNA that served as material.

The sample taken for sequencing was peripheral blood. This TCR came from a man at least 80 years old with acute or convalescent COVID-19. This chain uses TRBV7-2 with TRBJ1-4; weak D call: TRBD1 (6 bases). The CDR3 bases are TGTGCCAGCAGCTGGAAGACAGGCGGAAATGAAAAACTGTTTTTT. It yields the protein CASSWKTGGNEKLFF. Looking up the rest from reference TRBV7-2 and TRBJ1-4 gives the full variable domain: GAGVSQSPSNKVTEKGKDVELRCDPISGHTALYWYRQSLGQGLEFLIYFQGNSAPDKSGLPSDRFSAERTGGSVSTLTIQRTQQEDSAVYLCASSWKTGGNEKLFFGSGTQLSVL.